The present TCR beta chain was sequenced within a study of prognosis after radiotherapy for stage I lung cancer. CDR3 length: 14 residues. Germline V gene sequence: CDR1 LNHDA, CDR2 SQIVND (reference sequence). Trimming removed 8 bases from V and 4 bases from J, with 16 bases in between. The genomic DNA TCR beta CDR3 region underwent two rounds of multiplex PCR. The first PCR round targeted every TRBV and TRBJ gene with specific primers. From the multiplex PCR reads, TCRdb called clonotypes with MiXCR, one entry per CDR3 protein. Here the sample spans more than 9,500 distinct CDR3 sequences, 30% to 40% being singletons. Ten or more counts support this clonotype.

Specimen: PBMCs, collected before or after stereotactic body radiation therapy (not recorded which). This TCR derives from a donor at least 50 years old with non-small cell lung cancer. The chain joins TRBV19 to TRBJ2-3, with D hard to call. CDR3 sequence (DNA): TGTGCCAGTGGTGATAGATCCCACGCAGATACGCAGTATTTT. Residues: CASGDRSHADTQYF.